One and the same sample provided the 5 T cell receptor beta chains below, sequenced in a study of cytomegalovirus exposure and HLA in healthy donors. Primers: 60 Vbeta forward and 13 Jbeta reverse. Sequencing was performed with immunoSEQ multiplex PCR; in TCRdb, only in-frame clones are kept and a portion is missing. The data hold 150,000 to 200,000 clones, with around 75% observed a single time. The sample taken for sequencing was PBMCs. Receptor source: a woman aged 25 to 39 in good health and CMV-seronegative.

The J gene is TRBJ1-2, the V gene TRBV4-2; D is unresolved. Germline CDR1 LGHNA, CDR2 YNFKEQ. The V end was cut by 2 bases, the J end by 3 bases, with 22 bases between. The CDR3 has 18 amino acids. CDR3 region: CASSQLAGEVRKDYGYTF. In DNA form, the CDR3 reads TGTGCCAGCAGCCAACTTGCGGGCGAGGTTAGGAAGGACTATGGCTACACCTTC.

The CDR3 reads CASSVDGYSSYNEQFF. CDR3 bases: TGTGCCAGTAGCGTCGACGGGTATAGCTCCTACAATGAGCAGTTCTTC. The V gene is TRBV19, the J gene TRBJ2-1; no reliable D call. Trimming left V 6 bases short and J 0 bases short, with 15 bases between. The germline CDR1 and CDR2 sequences are LNHDA and SQIVND (reference sequence). This CDR3 has 16 amino acids.

The V gene is TRBV6-5, the J gene TRBJ2-1; D is possibly TRBD1 (6 bases). V shed 5 bases and J shed 4 bases, with 9 bases lying between them. CDR3 length: 13 residues. CDR1 MNHEY and CDR2 SVGAGI come from the germline V gene. The CDR3: CASSRGSYNEQFF. CDR3 nucleotide sequence: TGTGCCAGCAGTAGGGGGAGTTACAATGAGCAGTTCTTC.

This chain uses TRBV18 with TRBJ2-7; 8 nucleotides match TRBD2. J gave up 8 bases and V 3 bases, and 6 bases lay outside the gene matches. Germline values: CDR1 KGHSH, CDR2 LQKENI. The CDR3 has 13 amino acids. The CDR3 reads CASSPETGGQQYF. The CDR3 bases are TGTGCCAGCTCACCGGAAACGGGGGGGCAGCAGTACTTC.

The chain joins TRBV10-3 to TRBJ1-3; TRBD1 matches 8 bases. V was clipped by 11 bases and J by 7 bases; unmatched bases: 10. The CDR3 sequence is 13 residues long. Looked up from germline, CDR1 is ENHRY and CDR2 is SYGVKD. The DNA of the CDR3 is TGTGCCGCCGGGACAGGACGTGGGAACACCATATATTTT. This translates into CAAGTGRGNTIYF.